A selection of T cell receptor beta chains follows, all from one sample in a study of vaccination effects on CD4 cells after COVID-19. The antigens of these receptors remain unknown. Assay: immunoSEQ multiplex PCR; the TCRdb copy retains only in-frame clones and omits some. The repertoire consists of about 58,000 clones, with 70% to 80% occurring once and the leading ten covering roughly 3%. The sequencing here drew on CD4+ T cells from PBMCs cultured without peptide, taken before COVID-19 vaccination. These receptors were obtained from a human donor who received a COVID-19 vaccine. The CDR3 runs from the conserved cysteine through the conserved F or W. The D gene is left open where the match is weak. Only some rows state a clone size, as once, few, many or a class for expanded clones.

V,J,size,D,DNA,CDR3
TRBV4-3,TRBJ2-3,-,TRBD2,TGCGCCAGCAGCCAAGAGGCGACTAGCATAGATACGCAGTATTTT,CASSQEATSIDTQYF
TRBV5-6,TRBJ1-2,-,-,TGTGCCAGCAGCCCTAGAAGGGTTACGGGGGGCTACACCTTC,CASSPRRVTGGYTF
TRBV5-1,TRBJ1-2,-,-,TGCGCCAGCAGCATTTTTCCGGGCCTAGAGGGCTACACCTTC,CASSIFPGLEGYTF
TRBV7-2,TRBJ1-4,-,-,TGTGCCAGCAGCTTACTCGGGCAGGGGAGAGAAAAACTGTTTTTT,CASSLLGQGREKLFF
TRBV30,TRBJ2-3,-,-,TGTGCCTGGAGCGAACAGGGGAGGGTCACAGATACGCAGTATTTT,CAWSEQGRVTDTQYF
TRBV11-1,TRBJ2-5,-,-,TGTGCCAGCAGCTGGGGTATACAAGAGACCCAGTACTTC,CASSWGIQETQYF
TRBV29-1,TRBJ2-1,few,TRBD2,TGCAGCGTTGAAGCCCTAGCGGGGGTAAATGAGCAGTTCTTC,CSVEALAGVNEQFF
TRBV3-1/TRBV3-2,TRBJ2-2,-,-,TGTGCCAGCAGCCAAGCCACCCGGCTTAGCCATCCAAACACCGGGGAGCTGTTTTTT,CASSQATRLSHPNTGELFF
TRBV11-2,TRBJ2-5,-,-,TGTGCCAGCAGCTTAAGCGGGACCCAGTACTTC,CASSLSGTQYF
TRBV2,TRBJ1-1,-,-,TGTGCCAGCAGTGTGAACTACGACTCCACTGAAGCTTTCTTT,CASSVNYDSTEAFF
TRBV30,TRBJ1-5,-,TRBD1,TGTGCCTGGGCGTTCCGGGACAGGGGGCTAAGAAATCAGCCCCAGCATTTT,CAWAFRDRGLRNQPQHF
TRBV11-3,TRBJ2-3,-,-,TGTGCCAGCAGCTTAGGGGGCACAGATACGCAGTATTTT,CASSLGGTDTQYF
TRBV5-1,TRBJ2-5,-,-,TGCGCCAGCAGCTTGTCATTCGGAAAACAGGGGACCCAGTACTTC,CASSLSFGKQGTQYF
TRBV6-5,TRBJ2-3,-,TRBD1,TGTGCCAGCAGTCAAACAGGGGTCACAGATACGCAGTATTTT,CASSQTGVTDTQYF
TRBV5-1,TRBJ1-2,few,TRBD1,TGCGCCAGCAGCTTGTCGGGACAGTCTGGCTACACCTTC,CASSLSGQSGYTF
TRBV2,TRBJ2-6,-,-,TGTGCCAGCAGTGATCAGGGTGGGGCCAACGTCCTGACTTTC,CASSDQGGANVLTF
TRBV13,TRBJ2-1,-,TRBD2,TGTGCCAGCAGCTTGTGGCTAGCGGGCTCCTACAATGAGCAGTTCTTC,CASSLWLAGSYNEQFF
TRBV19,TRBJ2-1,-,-,TGTGCCAGTAGTAGGCTTCGACAGATACCGAATGAGCAGTTCTTC,CASSRLRQIPNEQFF
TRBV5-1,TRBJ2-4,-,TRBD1,TGCGCCAGCAGCTTGGTGACTGGGACAGTAAAAAACATTCAGTACTTC,CASSLVTGTVKNIQYF
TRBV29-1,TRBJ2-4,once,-,TGCAGCGTTGTCTGGGGATTCGGGAACGGGAACATTCAGTACTTC,CSVVWGFGNGNIQYF
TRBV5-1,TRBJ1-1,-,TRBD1,TGCGCCAGCAGCTTGGTAGGGGGCGATGAAGCTTTCTTT,CASSLVGGDEAFF
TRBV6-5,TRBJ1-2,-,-,TGTGCCAGCAGTTACGGGGACCCCTATGGCTACACCTTC,CASSYGDPYGYTF
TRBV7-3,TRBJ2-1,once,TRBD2,TGTGCCAGCAGCCCTCGGGGGGGGTCCTACAATGAGCAGTTCTTC,CASSPRGGSYNEQFF
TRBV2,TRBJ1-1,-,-,TGTGCCAGCAGTGAAGTGCTTTCGGGGAACACTGAAGCTTTCTTT,CASSEVLSGNTEAFF
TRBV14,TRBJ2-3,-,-,TGTGCCAGCAGCCAAGTGACAGATACGCAGTATTTT,CASSQVTDTQYF
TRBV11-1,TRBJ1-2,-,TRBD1,TGTGCCAGCAGCCATACCTCGACAGGGAACACGGGCTACACCTTC,CASSHTSTGNTGYTF
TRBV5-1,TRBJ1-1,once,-,TGCGCCAGCAGCTTGGATGGACAGCTCTACACTGAAGCTTTCTTT,CASSLDGQLYTEAFF
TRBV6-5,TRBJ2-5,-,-,TGTGCCAGCAGTCCCCCAGGGATGGGTTGGGAGACCCAGTACTTC,CASSPPGMGWETQYF
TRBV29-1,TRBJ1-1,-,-,TGCAGCGCCCGACCCGGAGATTCGAAAGCTTTCTTT,CSARPGDSKAFF
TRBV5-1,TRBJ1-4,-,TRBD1,TGCGCCAGCAGCCTCGCTCCCCGGGACAGGAGTGAAAAACTGTTTTTT,CASSLAPRDRSEKLFF
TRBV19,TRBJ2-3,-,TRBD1,TGTGCCAGTAGCGGGACAGGGGCGGCAGATACGCAGTATTTT,CASSGTGAADTQYF
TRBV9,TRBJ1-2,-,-,TGTGCCAGCAGCCCGAGGCACCAAGCTAACTATGGCTACACCTTC,CASSPRHQANYGYTF
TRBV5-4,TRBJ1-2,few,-,TGTGCCAGCAGCTTATACACCGAATTCTATGGCTACACCTTC,CASSLYTEFYGYTF
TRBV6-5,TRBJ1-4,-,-,TGTGCCACCCATTTAAGCTCGGCAGCTGATGAAAAACTGTTTTTT,CATHLSSAADEKLFF
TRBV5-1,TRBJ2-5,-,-,TGCGCCAGCAGCGGGGGGACAGCTCAAGAGACCCAGTACTTC,CASSGGTAQETQYF
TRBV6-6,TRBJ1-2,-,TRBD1,TGTGCCAGCAGTTCGCGACAGGGTAGTGTCGGCTATGGCTACACCTTC,CASSSRQGSVGYGYTF
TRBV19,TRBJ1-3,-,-,TGTGCCAGTACGACCTTCCTAGGAGACTCTGGAAACACCATATATTTT,CASTTFLGDSGNTIYF
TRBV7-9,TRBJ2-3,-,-,TGTGCCAGCAGCTCCCAATTGGACGGACCTATAACAGATACGCAGTATTTT,CASSSQLDGPITDTQYF
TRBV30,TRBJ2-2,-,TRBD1,TGTGCCTGGAGGAGGGGGCTGAACACCGGGGAGCTGTTTTTT,CAWRRGLNTGELFF
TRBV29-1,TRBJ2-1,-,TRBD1,TGCAGCGTTTCCGGGACAGGGACCAATGAGCAGTTCTTC,CSVSGTGTNEQFF
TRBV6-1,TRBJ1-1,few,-,TGTGCCAGCAGTGAAGCAGGGGGGCCTGGGAGGAATGCTTTCTTT,CASSEAGGPGRNAFF
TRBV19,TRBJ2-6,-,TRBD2,TGTGCCAGTAGTATTCGTGGGACTAGCGGGGGTCCTGGGGCCAACGTCCTGACTTTC,CASSIRGTSGGPGANVLTF
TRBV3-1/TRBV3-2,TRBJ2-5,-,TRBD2,TGTGCCAGCAGCTTAGGGGAGGGAGCGGCGGCCCAGTACTTC,CASSLGEGAAAQYF
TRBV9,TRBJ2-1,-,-,TGTGCCAGCAGCGCGCGGGACATCCGGAATGAGCAGTTCTTC,CASSARDIRNEQFF
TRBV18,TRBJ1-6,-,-,TGTGCCAGCTCACTAGGGAATGGTTCACCCCTCCACTTT,CASSLGNGSPLHF
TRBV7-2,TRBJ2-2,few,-,TGTGCCAGCAGCCAATTCCCCAGGGGAACCGGGGAGCTGTTTTTT,CASSQFPRGTGELFF
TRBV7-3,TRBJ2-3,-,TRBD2,TGTGCCAGCAGCCGGACTAGTTACTGGGGCACAGATACGCAGTATTTT,CASSRTSYWGTDTQYF
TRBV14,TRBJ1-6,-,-,TGTGCCAGCAGCCCCAGCGACCCGAGTAGGTATAATTCACCCCTCCACTTT,CASSPSDPSRYNSPLHF
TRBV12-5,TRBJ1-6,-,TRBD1,TGTGCTAGTGGTTTGGAGGGACAGGGATACTCACCCCTCCACTTT,CASGLEGQGYSPLHF
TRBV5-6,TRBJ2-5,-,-,TGTGCCAGCAGCTTGGCCCCTTTGGGGGGAGAGACCCAGTACTTC,CASSLAPLGGETQYF
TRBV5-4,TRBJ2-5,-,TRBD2,TGTGCCAGTCGGCGTTTGGGGGAGGGGGAGACCCAGTACTTC,CASRRLGEGETQYF
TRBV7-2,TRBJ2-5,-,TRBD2,TGTGCCAGCAGCTTAGTCCGGGGGGAGGGTGAGACCCAGTACTTC,CASSLVRGEGETQYF
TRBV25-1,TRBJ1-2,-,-,TGTGCCAGCAGTGATTTTCTGGGTGATGGCTACACCTTC,CASSDFLGDGYTF
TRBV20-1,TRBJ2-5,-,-,TGCAGTGCTAGTGGCAGGGAGACCCAGTACTTC,CSASGRETQYF